Presented here are 3 T cell receptor beta chains from one specimen sequenced in a study of B cell selection in AIRE deficiency. Sorted regulatory T cells were CD4-positive, CD25-high and CD127-low or negative. TCRdb's copy holds only in-frame clones and misses some; the assay was immunoSEQ multiplex PCR. The sample shows approximately 26,000 clones, roughly 90% of them seen only once. The sample comprised CD4+CD25+ Tregs sorted from PBMCs. Every receptor here comes from a human donor in good health.

This clone has just a few counts. V usage is TRBV5-4 and J usage is TRBJ2-2; 9 bases match TRBD1. With 1 base clipped from V and 4 bases from J, the junction kept 2 bases outside the gene matches. Germline V gene sequence: CDR1 SGHNT, CDR2 YYREEE (reference sequence). This CDR3 contains 15 residues. The CDR3 spells CASSLNRGRTGELFF. The CDR3, as DNA: TGTGCCAGCAGCTTGAACAGGGGGCGCACCGGGGAGCTGTTTTTT. The full variable domain, rest sourced from reference TRBV5-4 and TRBJ2-2, is ETGVTQSPTHLIKTRGQQVTLRCSSQSGHNTVSWYQQALGQGPQFIFQYYREEENGRGNFPPRFSGLQFPNYSSELNVNALELDDSALYLCASSLNRGRTGELFFGEGSRLTVL.

CDR3 sequence: CASSLATTAWAKLFF. For the CDR3, the DNA is TGTGCCAGCAGCTTAGCGACTACGGCCTGGGCAAAACTGTTTTTT. This rearrangement joins TRBV7-9 to TRBJ1-4; D is uncertain. Germline V gene sequence: CDR1 SEHNR, CDR2 FQNEAQ (reference sequence). The length of the CDR3 is 15 residues. Deletions cut 0 bases from V and 10 bases from J, with 15 bases between. Drawing the rest from reference TRBV7-9 and TRBJ1-4, the complete variable domain is DTGVSQNPRHKITKRGQNVTFRCDPISEHNRLYWYRQTLGQGPEFLTYFQNEAQLEKSRLLSDRFSAERPKGSFSTLEIQRTEQGDSAMYLCASSLATTAWAKLFFGSGTQLSVL.

The V and J genes are TRBV28 and TRBJ2-4; D possibly corresponds to TRBD1 (6 bases). The CDR3 loop spans 15 amino acids. Germline values: CDR1 MDHEN, CDR2 SYDVKM. The V and J ends lost 5 bases and 0 bases respectively, with 11 bases between them. CDR3 nucleotides: TGTGCCAGCAGTCTTACAGGGTTAGCCAAAAACATTCAGTACTTC. Translated: CASSLTGLAKNIQYF.